A selection of T cell receptor beta chains follows, all from one sample in a study of CD8 T cells in Susac syndrome. Via MiXCR, TCRdb re-called the immunoSEQ multiplex PCR reads, giving one row per CDR3 protein. Here the sample spans about 140,000 distinct CDR3 sequences, 95% being singletons. The specimen sequenced was CD4+ T cells from PBMCs. The receptors stem from a human donor with Susac syndrome. Both conserved end residues are part of each CDR3.

cdr3_length: 16
j_call: TRBJ2-7
v_call: TRBV3-1
cdr3_aa: CASSQRTGTRAPEQYF

cdr3_length: 14
j_call: TRBJ2-5
v_call: TRBV30
cdr3_aa: CAWSVPVGPKTQYF

cdr3_length: 13
j_call: TRBJ2-5
v_call: TRBV6-6
cdr3_aa: CASSRDSQETQYF

cdr3_length: 12
j_call: TRBJ2-5
v_call: TRBV15
cdr3_aa: CATSRTEATQYF

cdr3_length: 16
j_call: TRBJ1-3
v_call: TRBV7-2
cdr3_aa: CASSRRGDRGGNTIYF

cdr3_length: 14
j_call: TRBJ1-2
v_call: TRBV30
cdr3_aa: CAWAPGRTTDGYTF

cdr3_length: 15
j_call: TRBJ1-6
v_call: TRBV13
cdr3_aa: CASSPRQGANSPLHF

cdr3_length: 13
j_call: TRBJ2-7
v_call: TRBV15
cdr3_aa: CATSRDRSYEQYF

cdr3_length: 16
j_call: TRBJ2-1
v_call: TRBV4-2
cdr3_aa: CASSQVWREGLYEQFF

cdr3_length: 12
j_call: TRBJ1-1
v_call: TRBV20-1
cdr3_aa: CSARRANTEAFF

cdr3_length: 13
j_call: TRBJ2-3
v_call: TRBV29-1
cdr3_aa: CSASPRGTDTQYF

cdr3_length: 17
j_call: TRBJ1-1
v_call: TRBV19
cdr3_aa: CASSKRGTGIDNTEAFF

cdr3_length: 15
j_call: TRBJ1-4
v_call: TRBV30
cdr3_aa: CAWSVPQRGGEKLFF

cdr3_length: 15
j_call: TRBJ2-7
v_call: TRBV13
cdr3_aa: CASSLLGDAVYEQYF

cdr3_length: 14
j_call: TRBJ2-5
v_call: TRBV23-1
cdr3_aa: CASSGRGGQETQYF

cdr3_length: 14
j_call: TRBJ2-3
v_call: TRBV7-9
cdr3_aa: CASSLSGPTDTQYF

cdr3_length: 12
j_call: TRBJ1-3
v_call: TRBV25-1
cdr3_aa: CASSEARSTIYF

cdr3_length: 17
j_call: TRBJ1-1
v_call: TRBV7-9
cdr3_aa: CASSLKFVGPGRTEAFF

cdr3_length: 17
j_call: TRBJ1-5
v_call: TRBV15
cdr3_aa: CATSTGGWQWSNQPQHF

cdr3_length: 13
j_call: TRBJ2-7
v_call: TRBV29-1
cdr3_aa: CSVGTGRRGEQYF

cdr3_length: 16
j_call: TRBJ2-1
v_call: TRBV3-1
cdr3_aa: CASSKPSGAAHNEQFF

cdr3_length: 14
j_call: TRBJ1-1
v_call: TRBV20-1
cdr3_aa: CSARKGQGNTEAFF

cdr3_length: 15
j_call: TRBJ2-1
v_call: TRBV3-1
cdr3_aa: CASSQESGKFNEQFF

cdr3_length: 17
j_call: TRBJ2-5
v_call: TRBV7-8
cdr3_aa: CASSRAGRLAGQETQYF

cdr3_length: 17
j_call: TRBJ2-2
v_call: TRBV9
cdr3_aa: CASGTSGRAANTGELFF

cdr3_length: 14
j_call: TRBJ1-4
v_call: TRBV7-9
cdr3_aa: CASSWGVDGEKLFF

cdr3_length: 14
j_call: TRBJ2-2
v_call: TRBV15
cdr3_aa: CATRTEAGTGELFF